The rows below give T cell receptor beta chains drawn from one sample of a study of Ad26.COV2.S vaccination and SARS-CoV-2 variants. The table came from immunoSEQ multiplex PCR; TCRdb's copy has only in-frame clones and leaves some out. In the table there are about 320,000 clones, around 81% of which are singletons. The material sequenced was peripheral blood, taken in a trial of Ad26.COV2.S vaccine versus placebo. The origin of the receptors is a person between 18 and 60 years old who received the Ad26.COV2.S COVID-19 vaccine or a placebo. The CDR3 runs from the conserved cysteine through the conserved F or W.

CSASSRGGAVIDEQFF	TRBV20-1
CASSPPGGHSPLHF	TRBV18
CASSENRVDQPQHF	TRBV2
CASSEGFGYTF	TRBV6-1
CASSLSGGETQYF	TRBV7-3
CASSFPNAANVLTF	TRBV28
CASSIDIIDQPQHF	TRBV19
CASSEGGTSGGASGELFF	TRBV2
CSASNGGSGSSQPQHF	TRBV20-1
CASSYRDIPGYGYTF	TRBV6-5
CASSRSVSGLRNEQFF	TRBV5-1
CASSLLDSDTQYF	TRBV7-7
CASSPRDRDTEAFF	TRBV19
CASSLVAASGNTIYF	TRBV5-1
CAIRQGVDMTRDNGYTF	TRBV10-3
CASSFLPGTDGGELFF	TRBV27
CATGQGGGTEAFF	TRBV18
CASSYGGQGYGSPQYF	TRBV6-5
CASSYAMWGRVDTEAFF	TRBV7-3
CASSSRGALEKLFF	TRBV3-1/TRBV3-2
CASSLTGNGREAFF	TRBV28
CASSLGSSGGDYNEQFF	TRBV7-9
CASSFGGTPGELFF	TRBV5-1
CVRSYMGQANEQFF	TRBV7-5
CASSPTGPSSGNTIYF	TRBV28
CASSSPLGAGVDEQFF	TRBV28
CASSLEPAGGEQYF	TRBV11-2
CASSSDRSSYEQYF	TRBV11-3
CASNQGYNSPLHF	TRBV3-1/TRBV3-2
CASSEASGVYGYTF	TRBV6-1
CASGYPPGGGANVLTF	TRBV5-6
CASSWADPDGYTF	TRBV25-1
CASSDLDRAGDTQYF	TRBV6-2/TRBV6-3
CASSLERWDPYGYTF	TRBV7-9
CASSLGQNSNQPQHF	TRBV5-1
CASSLGSGGGSTDTQYF	TRBV5-4
CASSALGGGGYEQYF	TRBV7-8
CASSPRGGLQGNSPLHF	TRBV5-8
CASSLDGSQPQETQYF	TRBV5-4
CAGSGPGLGEQFF	TRBV5-1
CASSVAGGLSEQYF	TRBV10-1
CASSQDGGEGTDTQYF	TRBV4-1
CASRGEGRTEAFF	TRBV2
CASSQAGQGGETQYF	TRBV4-1
CASSTRGPDLTDTQYF	TRBV27
CASSQKRDTEAFF	TRBV19
CASSIGRGTGRYGYTF	TRBV19
CASSLFTGGTEAFF	TRBV5-1
CASSDSQYQPQHF	TRBV19
CASSLPLGLYTGELFF	TRBV7-7
CASSRPRPSRNEKLFF	TRBV28
CASSVRQVINEKLFF	TRBV5-8
CASSPDNQPQHF	TRBV7-2
CASSRSGVGNEQFF	TRBV5-1